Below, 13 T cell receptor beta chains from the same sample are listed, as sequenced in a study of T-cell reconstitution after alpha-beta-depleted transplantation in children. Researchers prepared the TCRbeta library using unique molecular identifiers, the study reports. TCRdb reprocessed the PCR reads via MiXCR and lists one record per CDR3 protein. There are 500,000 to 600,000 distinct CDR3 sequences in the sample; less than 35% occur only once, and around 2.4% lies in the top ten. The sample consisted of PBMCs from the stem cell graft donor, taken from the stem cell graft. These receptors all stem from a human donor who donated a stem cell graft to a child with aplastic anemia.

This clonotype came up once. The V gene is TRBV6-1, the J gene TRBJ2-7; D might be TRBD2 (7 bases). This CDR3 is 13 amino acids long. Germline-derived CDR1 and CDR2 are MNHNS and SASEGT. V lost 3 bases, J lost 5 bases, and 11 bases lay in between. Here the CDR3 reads CASSDWGGNEQYF. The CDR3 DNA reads TGTGCCAGCAGTGACTGGGGGGGCAACGAGCAGTACTTC.

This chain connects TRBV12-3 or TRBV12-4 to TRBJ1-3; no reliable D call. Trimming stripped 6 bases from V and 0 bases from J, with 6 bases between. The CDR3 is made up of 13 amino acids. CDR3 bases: TGTGCCAGCAGCCGGGCCTCTGGAAACACCATATATTTT. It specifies CASSRASGNTIYF.

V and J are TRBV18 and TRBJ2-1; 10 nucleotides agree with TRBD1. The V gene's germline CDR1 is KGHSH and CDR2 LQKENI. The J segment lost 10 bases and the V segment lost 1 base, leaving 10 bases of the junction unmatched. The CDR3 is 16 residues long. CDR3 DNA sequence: TGTGCCAGCTCACCACTTCCCGGGGACAGGGGCCGCGAGCAGTTCTTC. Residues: CASSPLPGDRGREQFF.

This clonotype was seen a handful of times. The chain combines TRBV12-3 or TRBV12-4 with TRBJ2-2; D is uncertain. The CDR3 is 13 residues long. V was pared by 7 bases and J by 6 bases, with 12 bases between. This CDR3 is CASTLGWSGELFF. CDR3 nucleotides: TGTGCCAGCACCCTAGGGTGGTCCGGGGAGCTGTTTTTT.

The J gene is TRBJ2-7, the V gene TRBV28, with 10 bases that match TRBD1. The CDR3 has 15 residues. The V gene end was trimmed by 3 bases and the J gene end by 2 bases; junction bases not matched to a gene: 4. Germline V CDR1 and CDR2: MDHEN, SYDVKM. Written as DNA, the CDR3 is TGTGCCAGCAGTTTCTCTGACAGGGGGCCCTACGAGCAGTACTTC. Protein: CASSFSDRGPYEQYF.

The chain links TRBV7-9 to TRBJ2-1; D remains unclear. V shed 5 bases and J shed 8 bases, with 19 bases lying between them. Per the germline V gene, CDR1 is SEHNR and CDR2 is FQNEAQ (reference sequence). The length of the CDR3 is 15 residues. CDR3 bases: TGTGCCAGCAGCGGGCAGCCGGGCCGAGTCGATGAGCAGTTCTTC. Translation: CASSGQPGRVDEQFF.

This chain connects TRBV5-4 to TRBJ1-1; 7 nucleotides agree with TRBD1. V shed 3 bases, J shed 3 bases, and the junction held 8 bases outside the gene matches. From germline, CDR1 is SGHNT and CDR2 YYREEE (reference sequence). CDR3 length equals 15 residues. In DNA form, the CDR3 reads TGTGCCAGCAGCTCGAGGGGGCAGGGCGACACTGAAGCTTTCTTT. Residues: CASSSRGQGDTEAFF.

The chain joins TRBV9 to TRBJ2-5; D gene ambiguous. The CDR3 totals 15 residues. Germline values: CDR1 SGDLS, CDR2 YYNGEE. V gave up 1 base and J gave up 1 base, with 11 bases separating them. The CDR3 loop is CASSVTGQVQETQYF. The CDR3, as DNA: TGTGCCAGCAGCGTAACGGGCCAGGTCCAAGAGACCCAGTACTTC.

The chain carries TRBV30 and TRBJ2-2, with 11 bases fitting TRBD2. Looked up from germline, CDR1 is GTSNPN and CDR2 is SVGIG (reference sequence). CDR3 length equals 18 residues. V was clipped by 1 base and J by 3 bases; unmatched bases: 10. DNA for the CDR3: TGTGCCTGGAGTGCCCCTAGACTAGCGGGGAAGTACACCGGGGAGCTGTTTTTT. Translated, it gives CAWSAPRLAGKYTGELFF. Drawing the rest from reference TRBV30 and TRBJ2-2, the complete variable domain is SQTIHQWPATLVQPVGSPLSLECTVEGTSNPNLYWYRQAAGRGLQLLFYSVGIGQISSEVPQNLSASRPQDRQFILSSKKLLLSDSGFYLCAWSAPRLAGKYTGELFFGEGSRLTVL.

This CDR3 is CASSIARGSRDEQFF. The DNA for the CDR3 is TGTGCCAGTAGTATAGCCAGGGGCTCTCGGGATGAGCAGTTCTTC. The chain links TRBV19 to TRBJ2-1; possibly TRBD1 for D (6 bases). The CDR3 has 15 amino acids. Germline values: CDR1 LNHDA, CDR2 SQIVND (reference sequence). V lost 1 base and J lost 8, with 15 bases in between.

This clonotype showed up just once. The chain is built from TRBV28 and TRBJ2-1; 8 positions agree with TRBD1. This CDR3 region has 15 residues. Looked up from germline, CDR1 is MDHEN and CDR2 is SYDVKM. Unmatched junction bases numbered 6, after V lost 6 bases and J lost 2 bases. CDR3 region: CASSFRGPTYNEQFF. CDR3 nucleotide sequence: TGTGCCAGCAGCTTCAGGGGGCCCACCTACAATGAGCAGTTCTTC.

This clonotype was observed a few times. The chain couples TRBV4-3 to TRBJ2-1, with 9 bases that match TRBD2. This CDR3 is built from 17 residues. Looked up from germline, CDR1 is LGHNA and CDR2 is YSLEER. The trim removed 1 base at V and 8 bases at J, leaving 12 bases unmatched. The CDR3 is CASSQVMASGMRDEQFF. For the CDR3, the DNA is TGCGCCAGCAGCCAAGTTATGGCTAGCGGGATGCGCGATGAGCAGTTCTTC.

CDR3 region: CASKDRGQPNEKLFF. CDR3 sequence (DNA): TGTGCCAGCAAGGACAGGGGGCAACCCAATGAAAAACTGTTTTTT. V and J are TRBV2 and TRBJ1-4; TRBD1 aligns across 11 bases. J was trimmed by 5 bases and V by 7 bases; bases with no gene match: 6. Germline CDR1 and CDR2: SNHLY and FYNNEI. This CDR3 comprises 15 residues.